The 29 T cell receptor beta chains below all came from one sample that was sequenced in a study of T cells in Graves' hyperthyroidism and ophthalmopathy. Amplification of TCR beta CDR3 regions was performed using RNA transcripts as template. The study used the HTBI primer set for a first-round RT-PCR of the TCR CDR3. Via MiXCR, TCRdb re-called the multiplex PCR reads, giving one row per CDR3 protein. The data contain more than 650,000 distinct CDR3 sequences, 13% to 15% of them singletons. Sequencing was done on a sample of blood. Receptor source: a woman in her late teens or twenties with Graves' hyperthyroidism.

The rearrangement uses TRBV6-2 or TRBV6-3 and TRBJ2-5, with TRBD2 matching 7 bases. The V gene end was trimmed by 2 bases and the J gene end by 4 bases; junction bases not matched to a gene: 13. Per the germline V gene, CDR1 is MNHEY and CDR2 is SVGEGT. The CDR3 covers 17 residues. The CDR3 loop reads CASSYRERGPMGETQYF. In nucleotides, the CDR3 is TGTGCCAGCAGTTACAGGGAGCGGGGCCCGATGGGAGAGACCCAGTACTTC.

Ten or more counts support this clonotype. V is TRBV29-1 and J is TRBJ1-1; D perhaps matches TRBD1 (6 bases). The V end lost 4 bases, the J end lost 3 bases, and 9 bases lay between the germline ends. The CDR3 sequence is 12 residues long. The germline V gene has CDR1 SQVTM and CDR2 ANQGSEA. The CDR3 DNA is TGCAGCGTTGTTTACAGGGACACTGAAGCTTTCTTT. Its protein product is CSVVYRDTEAFF.

This clonotype was counted at least ten times. The rearrangement joins TRBV20-1 to TRBJ1-1; D remains ambiguous. The CDR3 runs to 14 residues. Trimming stripped 3 bases from V and 3 bases from J, with 14 bases between. The germline V gene encodes CDR1 DFQATT and CDR2 SNEGSKA (reference sequence). The CDR3 here is CSASIPGWDTEAFF. CDR3 nucleotides: TGCAGTGCTAGCATTCCTGGGTGGGACACTGAAGCTTTCTTT.

This clonotype has a count of ten or more. V gene TRBV11-2 combines with J gene TRBJ2-2; tentatively, D is TRBD1 (6 bases). The V and J ends lost 4 bases and 3 bases respectively, with 15 bases between them. The germline CDR1 and CDR2 sequences are SGHAT and FQNNGV. This CDR3 has 16 amino acids. This CDR3 reads CASSSFQQGYTGELFF. Written as DNA, the CDR3 is TGTGCCAGCAGCTCTTTTCAACAGGGTTACACCGGGGAGCTGTTTTTT. The complete variable domain, with remaining parts taken from reference TRBV11-2 and TRBJ2-2, reads EAGVAQSPRYKIIEKRQSVAFWCNPISGHATLYWYQQILGQGPKLLIQFQNNGVVDDSQLPKDRFSAERLKGVDSTLKIQPAKLEDSAVYLCASSSFQQGYTGELFFGEGSRLTVL.

The V and J genes are TRBV19 and TRBJ2-1; D perhaps matches TRBD2 (5 bases). This CDR3 has 16 amino acids. Between the trimmed V and J ends, which lost 3 bases and 0 bases, there was a span of 12 bases. CDR1 and CDR2 from the germline V gene are LNHDA and SQIVND (reference sequence). CDR3 in amino acids: CASSIERRSSYNEQFF. The CDR3 DNA sequence: TGTGCCAGTAGTATTGAGCGGAGGAGCTCCTACAATGAGCAGTTCTTC.

In this sample, this clonotype turned up many times. The V gene is TRBV2, the J gene TRBJ2-7; D unclear. V gave up 7 bases and J gave up 3 bases, with 10 bases separating them. Germline values: CDR1 SNHLY, CDR2 FYNNEI. This CDR3 is 12 amino acids long. DNA for the CDR3: TGTGCCAGCAACAAGCGTTTCTACGAGCAGTACTTC. Protein product: CASNKRFYEQYF.

This clonotype was detected many times. The rearrangement joins TRBV2 to TRBJ2-5; 11 bases are shared with TRBD2. The J segment lost 5 bases and the V segment lost 8 bases, leaving 10 bases of the junction unmatched. The CDR3 spans 15 residues. Per the germline V gene, CDR1 is SNHLY and CDR2 is FYNNEI. The CDR3 nucleotides read TGTGCCAGCGGCCGCCTAGCGGGAGGATGGGAGACCCAGTACTTC. It encodes CASGRLAGGWETQYF.

This clonotype was found many times. This sequence joins TRBV30 and TRBJ1-1; no clear D gene. V shed 6 bases and J shed 4 bases, with 9 bases lying between them. Germline V gives CDR1 GTSNPN, CDR2 SVGIG (reference sequence). This CDR3 contains 11 residues. CDR3 loop: CACSKITEAFF. The CDR3 DNA follows: TGTGCCTGTTCGAAGATCACTGAAGCTTTCTTT.

This clonotype was detected only a few times. This chain links TRBV12-3 or TRBV12-4 with TRBJ2-1; D uncertain. V was shortened by 5 bases and J by 7 bases, with 12 bases between the two germline ends. The CDR3 is 13 amino acids. The CDR3 nucleotides are TGTGCCAGCAGTCAAACTCCTAAGAATGAGCAGTTCTTC. Protein sequence: CASSQTPKNEQFF.

The chain combines TRBV20-1 with TRBJ2-7; D may be TRBD2 (7 bases). V was pared by 0 bases and J by 0 bases, with 15 bases between. There are 16 residues in the CDR3. Germline assignment: CDR1 DFQATT and CDR2 SNEGSKA (reference sequence). The CDR3 nucleotides are TGCAGTGCTAGAGAGGGGGGGGGGGCGAGCTCCTACGAGCAGTACTTC. It specifies CSAREGGGASSYEQYF.

The chain recombines TRBV2 with TRBJ2-1; TRBD1 aligns across 10 bases. Germline assignment: CDR1 SNHLY and CDR2 FYNNEI. CDR3 size: 19 residues. Trimming took 7 bases from V and 0 from J; bases not matched to a gene: 15. CDR3 protein: CASNHRDRGEKSSYNEQFF. The CDR3, as DNA: TGTGCCAGCAATCACCGGGACAGGGGCGAAAAGAGCTCCTACAATGAGCAGTTCTTC.

This chain joins TRBV27 and TRBJ2-7; weak D call: TRBD2 (5 bases). The CDR3 runs to 13 residues. Germline V CDR1 and CDR2: MNHEY, SMNVEV (reference sequence). V was cut by 6 bases and J by 5 bases, with 14 bases left in between. The CDR3 nucleotides read TGTGCCAGCAGGACACGGGGAGCCCACGAGCAGTACTTC. Translating it yields CASRTRGAHEQYF.

This clonotype was counted ten times or more. J is TRBJ1-5 and V is TRBV10-3; 8 nucleotides align to TRBD1. Trimming took 6 bases from V and 2 from J; bases not matched to a gene: 6. The CDR3 has 15 residues. Germline CDR1 ENHRY, CDR2 SYGVKD. The CDR3 loop is CAIREGQEGNQPQHF. The CDR3 DNA is TGTGCCATCAGGGAGGGACAGGAGGGCAATCAGCCCCAGCATTTT.

This chain links TRBV4-3 with TRBJ1-4; TRBD1 is a possible D gene (5 bases). CDR1 and CDR2 (germline): LGHNA, YSLEER. CDR3 length: 16 amino acids. Trimming left V 4 bases short and J 6 bases short, with 18 bases between. CDR3: CASSLDGPGGDEKLFF. DNA of the CDR3: TGCGCCAGCAGCCTTGACGGTCCCGGAGGGGATGAAAAACTGTTTTTT.

The table lists this clonotype with a few counts. V is TRBV6-2 or TRBV6-3 and J is TRBJ2-1, with 7 bases fitting TRBD1. V shed 0 bases and J 1 base; nucleotides not matched to a gene: 6. This CDR3 contains 17 residues. Germline V gives CDR1 MNHEY, CDR2 SVGEGT. The CDR3 DNA reads as TGTGCCAGCAGTTACTCCCCCCACAGGGGTTCCTACAATGAGCAGTTCTTC. Protein: CASSYSPHRGSYNEQFF.

The chain combines TRBV10-3 with TRBJ1-1, with TRBD1 matching 9 bases. V lost 6 bases and J lost 1; bases outside the gene matches: 3. The germline gives CDR1 ENHRY, CDR2 SYGVKD. The CDR3 spans 14 residues. CDR3 protein: CAISTGGANTEAFF. The CDR3 DNA is TGTGCCATCAGCACAGGGGGCGCGAACACTGAAGCTTTCTTT.

This clonotype occurred a few times. This rearrangement joins TRBV6-1 to TRBJ1-5; 7 bases are a match to TRBD1. J was trimmed by 3 bases and V by 6 bases; bases with no gene match: 8. The germline CDR1 and CDR2 sequences are MNHNS and SASEGT. The CDR3 extends over 15 amino acids. The CDR3 sequence is CASRSGTALNQPQHF. The CDR3 DNA reads TGTGCCAGCAGATCCGGGACAGCTCTCAATCAGCCCCAGCATTTT.

There are many counts of this clonotype. V gene TRBV6-1 combines with J gene TRBJ1-5; 7 bases map to TRBD1. Germline V gene lookup returns CDR1 MNHNS and CDR2 SASEGT. V shed 5 bases, J shed 4 bases, and the junction held 8 bases outside the gene matches. This CDR3 contains 15 residues. DNA of the CDR3: TGTGCCAGCAGTACGACAGGGTCTGCAAATCAGCCCCAGCATTTT. It encodes CASSTTGSANQPQHF.

This rearrangement joins TRBV4-2 to TRBJ1-3; no clear D. V gave up 0 bases and J gave up 11 bases, with 11 bases separating them. This CDR3 region has 13 residues. The germline V gene encodes CDR1 LGHNA and CDR2 YNFKEQ. Written as DNA, the CDR3 is TGTGCCAGCAGCCAAGATGTGGGGTACGCCATATATTTT. It codes for CASSQDVGYAIYF.

In its sample, this clonotype was seen many times. This chain links TRBV20-1 with TRBJ2-7; tentatively, D is TRBD1 (5 bases). This CDR3 has 13 residues. Looked up from germline, CDR1 is DFQATT and CDR2 is SNEGSKA (reference sequence). The germline V and J ends were trimmed by 6 bases and 5 bases, with 17 bases remaining between them. The CDR3 spells CSAGETNGHEQYF. The CDR3 nucleotides are TGCAGTGCAGGGGAAACAAATGGCCACGAGCAGTACTTC.

This clonotype appeared a few times. The chain couples TRBV9 to TRBJ1-1; the D gene is possibly TRBD1 (5 bases). Germline V gene sequence: CDR1 SGDLS, CDR2 YYNGEE. V was clipped by 7 bases and J by 1 base, with 11 bases between them. The CDR3 sequence is 13 residues long. The CDR3 DNA follows: TGTGCCAGCTGTCGAGGGGCGAACACTGAAGCTTTCTTT. It yields the protein CASCRGANTEAFF.

The genes are TRBV27 and TRBJ2-2; weak D call: TRBD2 (7 bases). Germline values: CDR1 MNHEY, CDR2 SMNVEV (reference sequence). The CDR3 has 18 residues. The V end lost 3 bases, the J end lost 4 bases, and 21 bases lay between the germline ends. The CDR3 sequence is CASSLVGVAAGATGELFF. The CDR3 DNA sequence: TGTGCCAGCAGTTTGGTTGGGGTGGCGGCGGGGGCCACCGGGGAGCTGTTTTTT.

This clonotype has more than one count but fewer than ten. The chain is built from TRBV18 and TRBJ2-7; D is uncertain. With 4 bases removed from V and 6 bases from J, the gap between germline ends came to 16 bases. The germline CDR1 and CDR2 sequences are KGHSH and LQKENI. The CDR3 runs to 14 residues. The CDR3 sequence: CASSRTSDLVEQYF. The CDR3 DNA is TGTGCCAGCTCACGGACCAGTGACCTCGTCGAGCAGTACTTC.

V is TRBV19 and J is TRBJ2-1; D tentatively fits TRBD1 or TRBD2 (5 bases each). CDR1 and CDR2 (germline): LNHDA, SQIVND (reference sequence). The length of the CDR3 is 14 residues. V lost 5 bases to trimming and J lost 9 bases, with 17 bases between them. As DNA, the CDR3 is TGTGCCAGTAGTCTCGGAGGCCCAGGGATTGAGCAGTTCTTC. Its protein is CASSLGGPGIEQFF.

The chain uses TRBV6-9 and TRBJ2-2; no firm D call. The CDR3 has 13 residues. The V and J ends lost 3 bases and 4 bases respectively, with 6 bases between them. CDR1 MNHGY and CDR2 SVAAGI come from the germline V gene. CDR3 region: CASSYDSTGELFF. The CDR3 nucleotides are TGTGCCAGCAGTTACGACTCCACCGGGGAGCTGTTTTTT.

This clonotype was recorded many times. The chain carries TRBV11-2 and TRBJ1-1, with TRBD1 as a possible D gene (5 bases). CDR1 and CDR2 from the germline V gene are SGHAT and FQNNGV. The germline V and J ends were trimmed by 0 bases and 5 bases, with 10 bases remaining between them. The CDR3 is 14 residues long. The CDR3 DNA is TGTGCCAGCAGCTTAGAGGAGGGGTTGACTGAAGCTTTCTTT. This encodes CASSLEEGLTEAFF.

This clonotype was seen a few times. This chain links TRBV6-1 with TRBJ2-7; no clear D. CDR3 length equals 13 residues. The germline V gene has CDR1 MNHNS and CDR2 SASEGT. V lost 6 bases to trimming and J lost 2 bases, with 11 bases between them. CDR3 in amino acids: CASSPTITYEQYF. CDR3 in DNA: TGTGCCAGCAGCCCAACAATTACCTACGAGCAGTACTTC.

This chain connects TRBV27 to TRBJ2-3, with a possible D match to TRBD1 (6 bases). The CDR3 is 16 amino acids. The germline gives CDR1 MNHEY, CDR2 SMNVEV (reference sequence). The V end was cut by 0 bases, the J end by 7 bases, with 17 bases between. This CDR3 reads CASSLSAQGLAYTQYF. The CDR3 nucleotides read TGTGCCAGCAGTTTATCCGCGCAGGGGTTAGCGTATACGCAGTATTTT.

This clonotype came up many times. This sequence joins TRBV2 and TRBJ1-4; D uncertain. V dropped 4 bases and J dropped 12 bases, with 15 bases sitting between them. The CDR3 contains 13 residues. Germline CDR1 and CDR2: SNHLY and FYNNEI. The CDR3 is CASSAPKYRELFF. The CDR3 DNA reads TGTGCCAGCAGTGCCCCTAAATATCGAGAACTGTTTTTT.